A single sample gave rise to the 16 T cell receptor beta chains below, sequenced in a study of identical twins. TCRdb processed the 5' RACE reads anew with MiXCR; each CDR3 protein has one entry. The table records 350,000 to 500,000 distinct CDR3 sequences, less than 20% of them present only once. The sequenced sample was naive T cells sorted from blood. The source of these receptors is a man in his fifties or sixties in good health.

In its sample, this clonotype was seen a few times. V and J are TRBV19 and TRBJ2-6, with 8 bases lining up with TRBD1. The germline CDR1 and CDR2 sequences are LNHDA and SQIVND (reference sequence). With V trimmed by 3 bases and J by 2 bases, 6 bases remained unmatched. The CDR3 has 17 amino acids. The CDR3 region has the DNA TGTGCCAGTAGTATCAGAAGGGACAGGACTGGGGCCAACGTCCTGACTTTC. This encodes CASSIRRDRTGANVLTF.

The sample holds many counts of this clonotype. The gene calls are TRBV10-3 and TRBJ2-3, with D possibly matching TRBD1 (6 bases). Trimming pared 5 bases from V and 2 bases from J, leaving 11 bases between. The length of the CDR3 is 14 residues. CDR1 is ENHRY, CDR2 SYGVKD, per germline. Written as DNA, the CDR3 is TGTGCCATCAGTAAACAGGGAGACACAGATACGCAGTATTTT. Amino acids: CAISKQGDTDTQYF.

The chain links TRBV3-1 to TRBJ2-1; the match to TRBD1 covers 8 bases. The length of the CDR3 is 14 residues. CDR1 LGHDT and CDR2 YNNKEL come from the germline V gene (reference sequence). After removal of 10 bases from V and 3 bases from J, the junction contained 8 bases not matched to a gene. The CDR3 is CATNPGGVYNEQFF. The CDR3 DNA reads as TGTGCCACCAATCCAGGGGGCGTCTACAATGAGCAGTTCTTC.

The chain employs TRBV2 and TRBJ2-5; 11 nucleotides align to TRBD2. This CDR3 has 16 amino acids. The V and J ends lost 6 bases and 5 bases, in that order; junction bases with no gene match: 11. Germline lookup yields CDR1 SNHLY and CDR2 FYNNEI. CDR3 DNA: TGTGCCAGCAGGACCGGGACTAGCGGAGGAGGGGAGACCCAGTACTTC. It yields the protein CASRTGTSGGGETQYF.

The chain couples TRBV4-1 to TRBJ2-1, with 10 bases aligning to TRBD2. The CDR3 is made up of 18 amino acids. Per germline, CDR1 MGHRA and CDR2 YSYEKL. The V segment lost 3 bases and the J segment 9 bases; nucleotides outside the gene matches: 17. CDR3 sequence (DNA): TGCGCCAGCAGCCAGGGTAGACTAGCGGGTCGAGGTTACGGTGAGCAGTTCTTC. It encodes CASSQGRLAGRGYGEQFF.

This clonotype has just a few counts. This chain links TRBV7-2 with TRBJ2-2, with 8 bases aligning to TRBD2. V lost 1 base to trimming and J lost 7 bases; unmatched junction nucleotides: 5. Germline V gene sequence: CDR1 SGHTA, CDR2 FQGNSA. The CDR3 consists of 15 residues. CDR3 loop: CASSLVAGWGGELFF. The CDR3 DNA is TGTGCCAGCAGCTTAGTAGCGGGATGGGGCGGGGAGCTGTTTTTT.

V is TRBV6-5 and J is TRBJ2-1; 10 nucleotides agree with TRBD2. The CDR3 has 15 amino acids. Germline trimming cut 0 bases from V and 7 bases from J; bases unmatched to any gene: 3. Per germline, CDR1 MNHEY and CDR2 SVGAGI. The CDR3 sequence: CASSYSMTSGNEQFF. In DNA form, the CDR3 reads TGTGCCAGCAGTTACTCGATGACTAGCGGGAATGAGCAGTTCTTC.

This clonotype was recorded at least ten times. The chain couples TRBV6-5 to TRBJ2-3; the match to TRBD2 covers 12 bases. Germline trimming cut 0 bases from V and 6 bases from J; bases unmatched to any gene: 4. CDR3 length equals 16 residues. Germline V CDR1 and CDR2: MNHEY, SVGAGI. CDR3 sequence: CASSYSSSGGADTQYF. The CDR3 DNA is TGTGCCAGCAGTTACTCTTCTAGCGGGGGGGCCGATACGCAGTATTTT.

This clonotype was detected only a few times. This chain links TRBV28 with TRBJ2-3; a possible D gene is TRBD2 (6 bases). This CDR3 is 16 amino acids long. V dropped 1 base and J dropped 2 bases, with 13 bases sitting between them. CDR1 and CDR2 from the germline V gene are MDHEN and SYDVKM. CDR3 sequence (DNA): TGTGCCAGCAGTTTATCGGGGGTAGGAGCCACAGATACGCAGTATTTT. Protein product: CASSLSGVGATDTQYF.

This clonotype was counted between two and nine times. V usage is TRBV6-5 and J usage is TRBJ2-7; the D gene is possibly TRBD2 (6 bases). Germline V gene lookup returns CDR1 MNHEY and CDR2 SVGAGI. This CDR3 is built from 15 residues. V lost 3 bases and J 3 bases, leaving 15 bases between the germline ends. CDR3 region: CASSYSGGRNYEQYF. The CDR3 bases are TGTGCCAGCAGTTATTCCGGGGGTCGGAACTACGAGCAGTACTTC.

This clonotype was seen ten or more times. This rearrangement joins TRBV28 to TRBJ2-5; tentatively, D is TRBD2 (5 bases). Germline CDR1 MDHEN, CDR2 SYDVKM. Trimming cost V 6 bases and J 5 bases, with 10 bases left between them. The CDR3 has 12 amino acids. The CDR3 region is CASSPGWETQYF. CDR3 sequence (DNA): TGTGCCAGCAGCCCGGGGTGGGAGACCCAGTACTTC. The full variable domain, in which reference TRBV28 and TRBJ2-5 provide the parts outside the CDR3, is DVKVTQSSRYLVKRTGEKVFLECVQDMDHENMFWYRQDPGLGLRLIYFSYDVKMKEKGDIPEGYSVSREKKERFSLILESASTNQTSMYLCASSPGWETQYFGPGTRLLVL.

This clonotype was seen a handful of times. The CDR3 protein is CASSPFSQGNEQYF. CDR3 nucleotide sequence: TGTGCCAGCAGCCCCTTTTCGCAGGGAAACGAGCAGTACTTC. The chain couples TRBV3-1 to TRBJ2-7, with D perhaps TRBD1 (5 bases). Germline values: CDR1 LGHDT, CDR2 YNNKEL (reference sequence). Trimming removed 4 bases at V and 5 bases at J, with 15 bases between. The CDR3 length is 14 residues.

The DNA of the CDR3 is TGTGCCAGCAGTGACCCTGAAGACAGGGGTTCCTACGAGCAGTACTTC. It codes for CASSDPEDRGSYEQYF. V and J are TRBV6-1 and TRBJ2-7; 8 positions match TRBD1. Looked up from germline, CDR1 is MNHNS and CDR2 is SASEGT. The CDR3 is 16 residues long. V was pared by 3 bases and J by 1 base, with 8 bases of the junction left unmatched.

This clonotype has more than one count but fewer than ten. The chain employs TRBV20-1 and TRBJ1-5; 8 bases fit TRBD1. CDR3 length equals 13 residues. J lost 7 bases, V lost 6 bases, and 8 bases had no gene match. The V gene's germline CDR1 is DFQATT and CDR2 SNEGSKA (reference sequence). The chain's CDR3 is CSAGDRGYQPQHF. The CDR3 nucleotides read TGCAGTGCCGGCGACAGGGGCTACCAGCCCCAGCATTTT.

This clonotype was detected only a few times. This chain uses TRBV4-3 with TRBJ1-4; D gene uncertain. Germline values: CDR1 LGHNA, CDR2 YSLEER. The length of the CDR3 is 14 residues. The V gene lost 0 bases and the J gene lost 5 bases, with 7 bases spanning the gap. The CDR3 reads CASSQDRYNEKLFF. CDR3 DNA: TGCGCCAGCAGCCAAGATCGATACAATGAAAAACTGTTTTTT.

The chain uses TRBV12-3 or TRBV12-4 and TRBJ2-4, with TRBD2 identical over 7 bases. V was pared by 5 bases and J by 16 bases, with 11 bases of the junction left unmatched. The CDR3 consists of 12 residues. The CDR3 here is CASSVRVGRHYF. The CDR3 DNA reads as TGTGCCAGCAGTGTCAGAGTCGGGAGGCATTACTTC.